This TCR beta chain was sequenced in a study of regulatory T cells in long-lasting Graves disease. As to time point: newly diagnosed GD, antithyroid drugs for less than 3 months. After RNA was extracted from PBMCs, the TCR library was made from it. For TCR beta, libraries came from iRepertoire HTBI primers and Arm-PCR of CDR3 regions. MiXCR was run by TCRdb on the multiplex PCR reads, yielding one entry per CDR3 protein. The sample yields hundreds of thousands of distinct CDR3 sequences, roughly 15% seen once. The data were also submitted as part of a second study, on T cells in Graves' hyperthyroidism and ophthalmopathy. That investigation notes: Absence of ophthalmopathy progression within 18 months defined stable Graves' hyperthyroidism. Patients were excluded for uncontrolled infection, other autoimmune disease, pregnancy or lactation. Ophthalmopathy was separated from stable hyperthyroidism by a 13 V-J model.

Sample: peripheral blood mononuclear cells (PBMCs), taken at new diagnosis, from a patient treated with antithyroid drugs. This clonotype was sampled from a woman younger than 45 with Graves disease.

CDR3 loop: CASRPGALQETQYF. The CDR3 bases are TGCGCCAGCAGACCAGGAGCCTTACAAGAGACCCAGTACTTC. The chain carries TRBV5-1 and TRBJ2-5; D gene uncertain. The germline CDR1 and CDR2 sequences are SGHRS and YFSETQ. Trimming removed 5 bases at V and 2 bases at J, with 13 bases between. The CDR3 is 14 amino acids. Complete variable domain (other parts from reference TRBV5-1 and TRBJ2-5): KAGVTQTPRYLIKTRGQQVTLSCSPISGHRSVSWYQQTPGQGLQFLFEYFSETQRNKGNFPGRFSGRQFSNSRSEMNVSTLELGDSALYLCASRPGALQETQYFGPGTRLLVL.